The 8 T cell receptor beta chains listed next were all sequenced from one sample in a study of Ad26.COV2.S vaccination and SARS-CoV-2 variants. Assay used: immunoSEQ multiplex PCR; TCRdb lists only in-frame clones, some missing. Of 200,000 to 250,000 clones listed, around nine tenths are singletons. Treatment meaning: around 19 received Ad26.COV2.S at low or high dose, single or two shots; five or six received placebo; per-sample allocation not given. Samples analyzed were those drawn on day 63 after the first vaccine or placebo injection. The source was peripheral blood, collected in a trial of Ad26.COV2.S vaccine versus placebo. These receptors originate from a person between 18 and 65 years old who received the Ad26.COV2.S COVID-19 vaccine or a placebo.

This clone has a handful of counts. The V call is TRBV6-2 or TRBV6-3, the J call TRBJ2-7, with D uncertain. Per germline, CDR1 MNHEY and CDR2 SVGEGT. This CDR3 has 13 residues. V was clipped by 2 bases and J by 2 bases, with 7 bases between them. Here the CDR3 reads CASSYAVTYEQYF. Here the CDR3 DNA reads TGTGCCAGCAGTTACGCGGTAACCTACGAGCAGTACTTC.

In DNA, the CDR3 is TGTGCCACCAGCAGGAGGGGGGACCAGCCCCAGCATTTT. This codes for CATSRRGDQPQHF. The chain has TRBV15 and TRBJ1-5; maybe TRBD1 (6 bases). Germline values: CDR1 LNHNV, CDR2 YYDKDF (reference sequence). V lost 3 bases and J 7 bases, leaving 10 bases between the germline ends. This CDR3 has 13 amino acids.

The rearrangement uses TRBV9 and TRBJ1-3; 7 bases align to TRBD1. The CDR3 length is 14 residues. Germline V lookup: CDR1 SGDLS, CDR2 YYNGEE. V trimming: 3 bases; J trimming: 3 bases; junction bases outside the gene matches: 3. As DNA, the CDR3 is TGTGCCAGCAGCGCCACAGGGGATGGAAACACCATATATTTT. It yields the protein CASSATGDGNTIYF. The full variable domain, with the rest looked up from reference TRBV9 and TRBJ1-3, is DSGVTQTPKHLITATGQRVTLRCSPRSGDLSVYWYQQSLDQGLQFLIQYYNGEERAKGNILERFSAQQFPDLHSELNLSSLELGDSALYFCASSATGDGNTIYFGEGSWLTVV.

The chain couples TRBV30 to TRBJ2-2, with 8 bases lining up with TRBD2. After removal of 3 bases from V and 7 bases from J, the junction contained 4 bases not matched to a gene. CDR1 is GTSNPN and CDR2 is SVGIG in the germline V gene (reference sequence). The CDR3 is 13 residues long. CDR3 in DNA: TGTGCCTGGAGCGGGGGGGCTAGCGGGGAGCTGTTTTTT. Protein product: CAWSGGASGELFF. The full variable domain, with the rest looked up from reference TRBV30 and TRBJ2-2, is SQTIHQWPATLVQPVGSPLSLECTVEGTSNPNLYWYRQAAGRGLQLLFYSVGIGQISSEVPQNLSASRPQDRQFILSSKKLLLSDSGFYLCAWSGGASGELFFGEGSRLTVL.

The table lists this clone with a count of one. V and J are TRBV28 and TRBJ1-4; no firm D call. Deletions cut 4 bases from V and 0 bases from J, with 3 bases between. The CDR3 loop spans 13 amino acids. The germline V gene has CDR1 MDHEN and CDR2 SYDVKM. The CDR3, as DNA: TGTGCCAGCAGTTGGGCAACTAATGAAAAACTGTTTTTT. Amino acid sequence: CASSWATNEKLFF.

This sequence joins TRBV3-1 (or the pseudogene TRBV3-2) and TRBJ1-2, with D tentatively TRBD1 (6 bases). This CDR3 comprises 13 residues. The germline V gene has CDR1 LGHDT and CDR2 YNNKEL (reference sequence). V lost 6 bases and J 10 bases, leaving 18 bases between the germline ends. The CDR3 protein is CASREQGSKAYTF. The DNA of the CDR3 is TGTGCCAGCAGGGAACAGGGAAGTAAAGCCTACACCTTC.

The rearrangement links TRBV10-3 to TRBJ2-1; no firm D call. Trimming removed 7 bases from V and 8 bases from J, with 15 bases in between. CDR3 size: 13 residues. Germline CDR1 ENHRY, CDR2 SYGVKD. The CDR3 DNA follows: TGTGCCATCACCGGCCCTGCCGAGGATGAGCAGTTCTTC. Translated: CAITGPAEDEQFF.

This clone was detected only a few times. The chain has TRBV5-1 and TRBJ1-4, with D possibly TRBD1 on 5 matching bases. The CDR3 has 13 residues. Germline CDR1 is SGHRS and CDR2 is YFSETQ. The V end lost 4 bases, the J end lost 4 bases, and 8 bases lay between the germline ends. This CDR3 reads CASSQQDNEKLFF. Here the CDR3 DNA reads TGCGCCAGCAGCCAACAGGATAATGAAAAACTGTTTTTT.